This T cell receptor beta chain originates from a study of cytomegalovirus exposure and HLA in healthy donors. General study findings and limits: Analysis was carried out at a later point, and it linked a missense DCLRE1C variant to TCR beta V- and J-gene trimming. CMV serostatus was the sole immune exposure information available. In an earlier analysis, about 87% or about 30%: the productive usage of most TCR beta V segments. A later analysis reportedly found that, within productive TCRs, an Asian-associated ancestry cluster had fewer N-insertions than the mean observed across the approximately 690 donors.

This CDR3 region has 14 residues. V lost 3 bases and J lost 7; bases outside the gene matches: 4. The germline V gene encodes CDR1 KGHSH and CDR2 LQKENI. About this clone itself: Its target is unknown.

Primers included in the PCR were 60 Vbeta and 13 Jbeta primers. The protocol was immunoSEQ multiplex PCR, while the TCRdb copy is restricted to in-frame clones and leaves out a portion. The sample has approximately 170,000 clones, and its top ten clones hold approximately 0.8%. The sequenced sample consisted of PBMCs. The chain carries TRBV18 and TRBJ1-3; 9 bases agree with TRBD1. This TCR was recovered from a woman aged 18-30 years in good health and CMV-seropositive. CDR3 protein: CASSPGTGMNTIYF. As DNA, the CDR3 is TGTGCCAGCTCACCGGGGACAGGGATGAACACCATATATTTT.